This T cell receptor beta chain comes out of a study of CD8 T cells in Susac syndrome. When the RNA was reverse transcribed, random hexamers were used with an input of roughly 0.5 to 1 ug. TCRdb reprocessed the immunoSEQ multiplex PCR reads via MiXCR and lists one record per CDR3 protein. The sample shows more than 150,000 distinct CDR3 sequences, 95% to 97% of them seen only once. Through negative isolation, CD4+ and CD8+ T cells were obtained, while TEMRA cells were enriched using FACS. The CDR3 is 13 amino acids. Trimming took 8 bases from V and 5 from J, leaving 15 bases between them. Germline assignment: CDR1 SGHAT and CDR2 FQNNGV.

Sequenced material: CD4+ T cells from PBMCs. The sequence was obtained from a human donor with Susac syndrome. The genes are TRBV11-2 and TRBJ2-5; D unresolved. CDR3 in amino acids: CASGREVVETQYF. DNA for the CDR3: TGTGCCAGCGGAAGGGAAGTCGTGGAGACCCAGTACTTC.